These 3 T cell receptor beta chains were all obtained from the same sample, sequenced in a study of blood T cell repertoires in COVID-19. Profiling relied on immunoSEQ multiplex PCR, and the TCRdb table lists in-frame clones only, not all of them. In the table there are 200,000 to 250,000 clones, approximately 90% of which are singletons. Sequencing used peripheral blood. The receptors originated from a woman in her thirties or forties with acute or convalescent COVID-19.

The J gene is TRBJ2-3, the V gene TRBV5-1; 8 nucleotides match TRBD2. Trimming at V came to 4 bases and at J to 6 bases, leaving 1 base not matched to a gene. Germline V gives CDR1 SGHRS, CDR2 YFSETQ. The CDR3 sequence is 12 residues long. CDR3 in amino acids: CASSQRGDTQYF. In DNA, the CDR3 is TGCGCCAGCAGCCAGCGGGGGGATACGCAGTATTTT.

The gene calls are TRBV19 and TRBJ1-1, with a weak D call TRBD1 (5 bases). The V gene's germline CDR1 is LNHDA and CDR2 SQIVND (reference sequence). The CDR3 has 13 residues. V was pared by 5 bases and J by 0 bases, with 7 bases between. The CDR3: CASSSGLNTEAFF. CDR3 bases: TGTGCCAGTAGTTCAGGGTTGAACACTGAAGCTTTCTTT.

The chain has TRBV3-1 (or the pseudogene TRBV3-2) and TRBJ2-1; 11 bases agree with TRBD2. The CDR3 length is 15 residues. Trimming cost V 4 bases and J 9 bases; bases outside gene matches: 8. The V gene's germline CDR1 is LGHDT and CDR2 YNNKEL (reference sequence). The CDR3 DNA sequence: TGTGCCAGCAGCCCGACTAGCGGGGTCGGGCGTGAGCAGTTCTTC. Translation gives CASSPTSGVGREQFF.